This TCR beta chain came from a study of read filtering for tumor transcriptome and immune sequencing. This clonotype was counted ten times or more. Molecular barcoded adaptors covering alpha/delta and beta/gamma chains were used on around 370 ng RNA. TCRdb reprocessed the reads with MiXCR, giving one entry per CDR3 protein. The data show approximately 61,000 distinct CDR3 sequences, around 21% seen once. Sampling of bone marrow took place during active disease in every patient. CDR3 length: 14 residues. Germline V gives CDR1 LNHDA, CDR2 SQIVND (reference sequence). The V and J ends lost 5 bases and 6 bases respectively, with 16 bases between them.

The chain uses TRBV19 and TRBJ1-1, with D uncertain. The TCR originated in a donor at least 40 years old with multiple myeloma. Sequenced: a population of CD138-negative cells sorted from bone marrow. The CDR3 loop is CASSVGVAYAEAFF. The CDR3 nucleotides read TGTGCCAGTAGTGTTGGGGTGGCGTATGCTGAAGCTTTCTTT.